This entry is about one T cell receptor beta chain. The CDR3 is made up of 15 amino acids. J gave up 7 bases and V 9 bases, and 17 bases lay outside the gene matches. Germline V gives CDR1 LNHDA, CDR2 SQIVND (reference sequence). This specimen comes from a study of blood T cell repertoires in COVID-19. On the study more broadly: Material from acute and convalescent COVID-19 was sourced from the United States, Italy and Spain. Sample material is recorded as cDNA or gDNA derived from T cells, B-cell-depleted T cells, or PBMCs.

Authors' data handling: Estimates of nucleated cell counts were drawn from the amplification of reference gene primers. Sequencing was performed with immunoSEQ multiplex PCR; in TCRdb, only in-frame clones are kept and a portion is missing. The D gene and trimming were derived from the DNA, and the V and J assignments and clone size from that table. Altogether 200,000 or so clones are present, around four fifths being singletons, with the ten largest covering about 4.8%. This TCR was recovered from a woman aged 25 to 39 with acute or convalescent COVID-19. The V and J genes are TRBV19 and TRBJ1-1; 7 bases align to TRBD1. Sequenced: peripheral blood. The CDR3 spells CASKPTYRGSFEAFF. CDR3 coding DNA: TGTGCCAGCAAACCGACCTACAGGGGTAGCTTTGAAGCTTTCTTT.